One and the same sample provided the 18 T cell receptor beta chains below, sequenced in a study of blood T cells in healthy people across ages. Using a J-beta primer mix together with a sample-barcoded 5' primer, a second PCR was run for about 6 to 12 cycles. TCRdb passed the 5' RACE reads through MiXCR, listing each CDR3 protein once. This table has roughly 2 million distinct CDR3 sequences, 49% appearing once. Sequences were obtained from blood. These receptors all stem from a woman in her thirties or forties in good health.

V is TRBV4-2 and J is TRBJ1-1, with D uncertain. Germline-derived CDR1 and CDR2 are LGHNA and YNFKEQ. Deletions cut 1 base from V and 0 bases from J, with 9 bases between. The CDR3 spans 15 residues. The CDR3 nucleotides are TGTGCCAGCAGCCAAGCGGCCCTTGTGAACACTGAAGCTTTCTTT. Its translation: CASSQAALVNTEAFF.

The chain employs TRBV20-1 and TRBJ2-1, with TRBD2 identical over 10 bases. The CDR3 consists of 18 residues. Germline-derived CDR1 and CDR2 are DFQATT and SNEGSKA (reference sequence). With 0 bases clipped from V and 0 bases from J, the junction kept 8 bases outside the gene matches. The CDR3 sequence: CSARENSGGLSSYNEQFF. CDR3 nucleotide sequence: TGCAGTGCTAGAGAAAATAGCGGGGGGTTAAGCTCCTACAATGAGCAGTTCTTC.

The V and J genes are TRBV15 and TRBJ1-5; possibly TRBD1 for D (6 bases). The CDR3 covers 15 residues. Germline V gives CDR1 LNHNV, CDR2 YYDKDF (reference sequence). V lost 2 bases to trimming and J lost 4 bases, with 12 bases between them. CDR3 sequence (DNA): TGTGCCACCAGCAGAAGGGACACATCTAATCAGCCCCAGCATTTT. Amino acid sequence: CATSRRDTSNQPQHF.

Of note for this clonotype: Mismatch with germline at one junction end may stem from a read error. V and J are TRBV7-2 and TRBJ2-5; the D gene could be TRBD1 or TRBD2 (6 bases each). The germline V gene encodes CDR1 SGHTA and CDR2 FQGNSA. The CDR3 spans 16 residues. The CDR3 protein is CAGSLVLGAGSETQYF. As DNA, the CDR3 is TGTGCCGGCAGCTTAGTACTGGGGGCGGGGTCGGAGACCCAGTACTTC.

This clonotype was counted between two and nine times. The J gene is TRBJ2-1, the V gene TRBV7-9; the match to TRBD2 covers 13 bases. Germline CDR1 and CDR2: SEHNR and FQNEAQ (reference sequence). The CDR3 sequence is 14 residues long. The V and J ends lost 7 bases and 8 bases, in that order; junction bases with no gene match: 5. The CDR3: CASTTSGGAHEQFF. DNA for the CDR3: TGTGCCAGCACCACTAGCGGGGGGGCACATGAGCAGTTCTTC. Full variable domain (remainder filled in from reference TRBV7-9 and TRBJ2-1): DTGVSQNPRHKITKRGQNVTFRCDPISEHNRLYWYRQTLGQGPEFLTYFQNEAQLEKSRLLSDRFSAERPKGSFSTLEIQRTEQGDSAMYLCASTTSGGAHEQFFGPGTRLTVL.

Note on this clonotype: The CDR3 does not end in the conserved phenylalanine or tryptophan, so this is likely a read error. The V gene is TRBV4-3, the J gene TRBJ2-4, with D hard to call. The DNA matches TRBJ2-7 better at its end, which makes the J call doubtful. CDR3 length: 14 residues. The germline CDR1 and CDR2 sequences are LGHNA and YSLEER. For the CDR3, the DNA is TGCGCCAGCAGCCAGGCCCCCGGTAACTACGAGCAGTACCTC. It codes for CASSQAPGNYEQYL.

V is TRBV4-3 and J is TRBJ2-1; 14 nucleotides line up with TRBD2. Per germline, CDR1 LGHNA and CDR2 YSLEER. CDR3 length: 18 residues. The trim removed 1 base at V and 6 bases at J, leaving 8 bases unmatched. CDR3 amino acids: CASSQVTSGGVSRNEQFF. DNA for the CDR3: TGCGCCAGCAGCCAAGTGACTAGCGGGGGGGTGTCCCGCAATGAGCAGTTCTTC.

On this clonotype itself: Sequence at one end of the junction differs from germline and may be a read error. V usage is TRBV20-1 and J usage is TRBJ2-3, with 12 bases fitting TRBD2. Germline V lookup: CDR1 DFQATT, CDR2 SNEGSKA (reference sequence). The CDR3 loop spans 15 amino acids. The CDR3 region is CSAKRTSGITDMQYF. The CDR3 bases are TGCAGTGCTAAGCGGACTAGCGGGATCACAGATATGCAGTATTTT.

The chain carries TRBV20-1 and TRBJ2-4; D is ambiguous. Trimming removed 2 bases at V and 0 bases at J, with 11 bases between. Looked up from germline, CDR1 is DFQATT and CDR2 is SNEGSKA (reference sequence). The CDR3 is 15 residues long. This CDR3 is CSARRRDLAKNIQYF. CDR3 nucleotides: TGCAGTGCTAGACGAAGAGATCTAGCCAAAAACATTCAGTACTTC.

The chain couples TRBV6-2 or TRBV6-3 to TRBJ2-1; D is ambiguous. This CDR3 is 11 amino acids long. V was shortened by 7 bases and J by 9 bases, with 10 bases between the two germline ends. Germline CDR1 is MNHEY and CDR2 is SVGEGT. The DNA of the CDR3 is TGTGCCAGCACCCGCACGGGTGAGCAGTTCTTC. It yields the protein CASTRTGEQFF.

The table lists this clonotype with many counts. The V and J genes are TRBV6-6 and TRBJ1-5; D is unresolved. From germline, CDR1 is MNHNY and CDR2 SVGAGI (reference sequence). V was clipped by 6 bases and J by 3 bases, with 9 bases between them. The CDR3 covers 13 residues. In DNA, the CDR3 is TGTGCCAGCAGCCTTTTGGACAATCAGCCCCAGCATTTT. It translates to CASSLLDNQPQHF.

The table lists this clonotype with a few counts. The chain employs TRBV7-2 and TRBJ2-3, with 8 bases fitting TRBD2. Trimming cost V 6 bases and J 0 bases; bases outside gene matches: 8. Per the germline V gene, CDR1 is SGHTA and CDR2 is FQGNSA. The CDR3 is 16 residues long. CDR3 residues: CASRYVRGASTDTQYF. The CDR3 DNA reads TGTGCCAGCAGATACGTGCGGGGGGCTAGCACAGATACGCAGTATTTT.

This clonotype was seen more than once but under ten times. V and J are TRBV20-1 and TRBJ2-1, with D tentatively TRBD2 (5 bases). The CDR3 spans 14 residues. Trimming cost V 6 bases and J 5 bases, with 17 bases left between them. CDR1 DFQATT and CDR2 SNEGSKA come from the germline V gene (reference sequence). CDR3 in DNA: TGCAGTGCCCCACCGGACTCGGGAAACAATGAGCAGTTCTTC. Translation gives CSAPPDSGNNEQFF.

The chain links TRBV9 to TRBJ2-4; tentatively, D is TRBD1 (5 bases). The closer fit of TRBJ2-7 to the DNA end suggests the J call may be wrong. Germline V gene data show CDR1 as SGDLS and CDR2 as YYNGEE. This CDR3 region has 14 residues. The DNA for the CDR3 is TGTGCCAGCAGCGTAGAAGACAGCCTCTACGAGCAGTACTTC. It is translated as CASSVEDSLYEQYF.

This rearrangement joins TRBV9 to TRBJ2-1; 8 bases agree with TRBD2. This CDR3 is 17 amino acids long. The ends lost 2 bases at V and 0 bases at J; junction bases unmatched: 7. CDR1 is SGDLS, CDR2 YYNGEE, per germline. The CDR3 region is CASSVSPGGGSYNEQFF. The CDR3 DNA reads TGTGCCAGCAGCGTCTCCCCCGGGGGGGGCTCCTACAATGAGCAGTTCTTC.

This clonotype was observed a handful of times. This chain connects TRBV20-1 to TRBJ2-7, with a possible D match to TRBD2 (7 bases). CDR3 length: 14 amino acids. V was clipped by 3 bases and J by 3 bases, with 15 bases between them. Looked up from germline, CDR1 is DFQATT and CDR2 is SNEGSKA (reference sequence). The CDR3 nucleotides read TGCAGTGCTAGTTCTAGGGGGGGGTACTACGAGCAGTACTTC. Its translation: CSASSRGGYYEQYF.

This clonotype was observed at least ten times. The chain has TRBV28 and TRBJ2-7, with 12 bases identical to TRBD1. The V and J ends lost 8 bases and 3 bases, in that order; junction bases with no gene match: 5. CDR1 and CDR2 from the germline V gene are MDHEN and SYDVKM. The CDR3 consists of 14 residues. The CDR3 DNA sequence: TGTGCCAGCCTCCGGGACAGGGGGCTCTACGAGCAGTACTTC. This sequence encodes CASLRDRGLYEQYF.

CDR3 DNA sequence: TGTGCCAGCAGCGTAGGAGAGGGGGCTGGGGCCAACGTCCTGACTTTC. It is translated as CASSVGEGAGANVLTF. The V call is TRBV9, the J call TRBJ2-6; TRBD1 is a possible D gene (6 bases). The CDR3 extends over 16 amino acids. Looked up from germline, CDR1 is SGDLS and CDR2 is YYNGEE. V was pared by 0 bases and J by 2 bases, with 9 bases between.